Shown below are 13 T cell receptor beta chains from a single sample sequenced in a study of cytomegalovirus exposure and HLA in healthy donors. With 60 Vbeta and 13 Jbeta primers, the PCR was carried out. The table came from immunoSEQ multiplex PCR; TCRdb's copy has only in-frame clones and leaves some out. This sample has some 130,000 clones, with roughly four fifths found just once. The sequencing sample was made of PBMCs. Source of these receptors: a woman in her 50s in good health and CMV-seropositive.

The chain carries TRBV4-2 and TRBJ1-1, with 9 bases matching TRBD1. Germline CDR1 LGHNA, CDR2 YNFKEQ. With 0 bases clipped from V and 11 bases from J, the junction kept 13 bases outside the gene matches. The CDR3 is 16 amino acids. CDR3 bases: TGTGCCAGCAGCCAAGACGCAGGACAGGGGAGAGGTTCGGCTTTCTTT. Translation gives CASSQDAGQGRGSAFF.

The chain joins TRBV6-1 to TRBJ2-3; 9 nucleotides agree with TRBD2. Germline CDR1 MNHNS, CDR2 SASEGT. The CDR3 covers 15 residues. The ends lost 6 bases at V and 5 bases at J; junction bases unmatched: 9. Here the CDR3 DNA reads TGTGCCAGCAGGACCGGCGGGGGGGCCGGAGATACGCAGTATTTT. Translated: CASRTGGGAGDTQYF.

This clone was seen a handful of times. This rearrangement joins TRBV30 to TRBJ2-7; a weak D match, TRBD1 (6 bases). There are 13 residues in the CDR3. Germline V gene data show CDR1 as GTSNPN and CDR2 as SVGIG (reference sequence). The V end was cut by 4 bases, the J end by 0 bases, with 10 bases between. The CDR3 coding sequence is TGTGCCTGGACGACAGGTAGCTCCTACGAGCAGTACTTC. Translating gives CAWTTGSSYEQYF.

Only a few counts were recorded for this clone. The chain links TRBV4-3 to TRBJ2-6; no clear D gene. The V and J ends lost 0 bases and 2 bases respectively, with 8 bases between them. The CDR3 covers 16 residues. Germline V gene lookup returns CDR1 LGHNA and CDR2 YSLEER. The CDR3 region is CASSQDGPTGANVLTF. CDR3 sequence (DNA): TGCGCCAGCAGCCAAGATGGGCCCACTGGGGCCAACGTCCTGACTTTC.

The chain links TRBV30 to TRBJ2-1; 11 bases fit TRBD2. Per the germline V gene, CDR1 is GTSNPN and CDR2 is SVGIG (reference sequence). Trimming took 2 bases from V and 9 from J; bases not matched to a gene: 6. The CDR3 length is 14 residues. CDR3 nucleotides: TGTGCCTGGAGTATACTAGCGGGAGTACCTGAGCAGTTCTTC. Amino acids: CAWSILAGVPEQFF.

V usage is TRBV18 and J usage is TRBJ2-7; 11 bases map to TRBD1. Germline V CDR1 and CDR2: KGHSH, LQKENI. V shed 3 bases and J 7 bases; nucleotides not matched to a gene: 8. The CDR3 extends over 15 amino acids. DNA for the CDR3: TGTGCCAGCTCACCGCAGGGACAGGGGGGTAGAGAGCAGTACTTC. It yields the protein CASSPQGQGGREQYF.

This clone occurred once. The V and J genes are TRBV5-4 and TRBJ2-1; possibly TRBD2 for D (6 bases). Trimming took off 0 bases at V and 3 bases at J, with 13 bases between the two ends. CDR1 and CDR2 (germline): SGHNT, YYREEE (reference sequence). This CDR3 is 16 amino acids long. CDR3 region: CASSLAGGVNYNEQFF. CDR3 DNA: TGTGCCAGCAGCTTGGCCGGGGGAGTGAACTACAATGAGCAGTTCTTC. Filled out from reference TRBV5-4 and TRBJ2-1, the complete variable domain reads ETGVTQSPTHLIKTRGQQVTLRCSSQSGHNTVSWYQQALGQGPQFIFQYYREEENGRGNFPPRFSGLQFPNYSSELNVNALELDDSALYLCASSLAGGVNYNEQFFGPGTRLTVL.

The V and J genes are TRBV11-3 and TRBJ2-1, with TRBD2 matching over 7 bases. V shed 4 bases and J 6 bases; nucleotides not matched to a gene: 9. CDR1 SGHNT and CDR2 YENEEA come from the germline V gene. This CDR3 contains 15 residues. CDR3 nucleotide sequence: TGTGCCAGCAGCTCGGGGGAGGGCCTAGGCAATGAGCAGTTCTTC. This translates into CASSSGEGLGNEQFF.

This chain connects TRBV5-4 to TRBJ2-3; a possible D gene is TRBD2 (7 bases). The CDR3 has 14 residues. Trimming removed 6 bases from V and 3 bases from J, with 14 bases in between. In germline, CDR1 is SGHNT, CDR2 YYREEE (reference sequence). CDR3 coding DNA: TGTGCCAGCAAAACAAGCGGGACAACAGATACGCAGTATTTT. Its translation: CASKTSGTTDTQYF.

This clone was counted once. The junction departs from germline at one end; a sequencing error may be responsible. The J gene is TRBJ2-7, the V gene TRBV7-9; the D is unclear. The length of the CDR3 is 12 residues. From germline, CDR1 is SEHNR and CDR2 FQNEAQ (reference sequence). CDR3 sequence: CSSSLISYEQYF. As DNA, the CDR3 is TGTTCCAGCAGCCTTATCTCCTACGAGCAGTACTTC.

The DNA for the CDR3 is TGCAGCGTTTTGTGGAGACGGGAGGCGGGGGGCTACACCTTC. Translated: CSVLWRREAGGYTF. The chain links TRBV29-1 to TRBJ1-2, with D unresolved. V shed 5 bases and J shed 8 bases, with 21 bases lying between them. The CDR3 covers 14 residues. Germline V gene lookup returns CDR1 SQVTM and CDR2 ANQGSEA.

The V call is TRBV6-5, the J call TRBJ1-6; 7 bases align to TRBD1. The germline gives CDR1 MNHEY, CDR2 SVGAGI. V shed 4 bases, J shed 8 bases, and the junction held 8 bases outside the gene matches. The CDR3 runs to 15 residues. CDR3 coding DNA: TGTGCCAGCAGTTCGGGACAGTCCTCCGATTCACCCCTCCACTTT. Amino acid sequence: CASSSGQSSDSPLHF.

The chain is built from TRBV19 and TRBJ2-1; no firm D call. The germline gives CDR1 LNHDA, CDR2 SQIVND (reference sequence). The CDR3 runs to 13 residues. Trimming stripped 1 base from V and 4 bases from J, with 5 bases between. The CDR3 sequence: CASSIGTYNEQFF. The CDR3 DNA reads TGTGCCAGTAGTATAGGTACTTACAATGAGCAGTTCTTC.